The 24 T cell receptor beta chains given below trace back to one sample, sequenced in a study of shared clonotypes between healthy human individuals. Generated by immunoSEQ multiplex PCR, the TCRdb table keeps only in-frame clones and is missing some. The sample records some 1,400,000 clones, 95% to 97% being singletons. Sequenced: naive CD4+ T cells sorted from blood. Subset defined: CD45RA+ positively selected. The receptor set was obtained from a man aged 25 to 40 in good health.

V and J are TRBV2 and TRBJ2-3; 10 bases are a match to TRBD2. This CDR3 has 15 amino acids. The J segment lost 6 bases and the V segment lost 8 bases, leaving 11 bases of the junction unmatched. The germline CDR1 and CDR2 sequences are SNHLY and FYNNEI. The CDR3 bases are TGTGCCAGCGGCCCTTTAGCGGGGGGCTGGGATACGCAGTATTTT. Translation gives CASGPLAGGWDTQYF.

The chain has TRBV6-6 and TRBJ2-7; possible D gene TRBD1, 6 bases. V was clipped by 6 bases and J by 2 bases, with 14 bases between them. The CDR3 is made up of 14 amino acids. In germline, CDR1 is MNHNY, CDR2 SVGAGI (reference sequence). The CDR3 here is CASSQGQEAYEQYF. In nucleotides, the CDR3 is TGTGCCAGCAGCCAGGGGCAGGAAGCCTACGAGCAGTACTTC.

J is TRBJ2-3 and V is TRBV5-1; TRBD2 matches at 13 bases. Germline V gene sequence: CDR1 SGHRS, CDR2 YFSETQ. The CDR3 totals 15 residues. Unmatched junction bases numbered 3, after V lost 2 bases and J lost 6 bases. The CDR3 region is CASSLLAGGPDTQYF. The DNA for the CDR3 is TGCGCCAGCAGCTTACTAGCGGGAGGGCCGGATACGCAGTATTTT.

V and J are TRBV5-1 and TRBJ2-5; 10 bases line up with TRBD1. Germline CDR1 reads SGHRS; CDR2 reads YFSETQ. The CDR3 runs 16 residues. Trimming took 0 bases from V and 3 from J; bases not matched to a gene: 5. CDR3 coding DNA: TGCGCCAGCAGCTTGGCCTCCGGGACAGGGGAAGAGACCCAGTACTTC. Translated: CASSLASGTGEETQYF.

The chain's CDR3 is CASSLGPTGNTIYF. The CDR3 DNA sequence: TGTGCCAGCAGTTTAGGACCTACGGGAAACACCATATATTTT. The rearrangement links TRBV28 to TRBJ1-3, with D unclear. The CDR3 sequence is 14 residues long. Trimming stripped 2 bases from V and 4 bases from J, with 9 bases between. CDR1 and CDR2 (germline): MDHEN, SYDVKM. The full variable domain, its missing parts supplied by reference TRBV28 and TRBJ1-3, is DVKVTQSSRYLVKRTGEKVFLECVQDMDHENMFWYRQDPGLGLRLIYFSYDVKMKEKGDIPEGYSVSREKKERFSLILESASTNQTSMYLCASSLGPTGNTIYFGEGSWLTVV.

The V call is TRBV27, the J call TRBJ1-2, with D tentatively TRBD1 (5 bases). Trimming stripped 9 bases from V and 6 bases from J, with 14 bases between. Germline V CDR1 and CDR2: MNHEY, SMNVEV (reference sequence). This CDR3 has 12 residues. The chain's CDR3 is CASGARLDGYTF. The CDR3 DNA sequence: TGTGCCAGTGGGGCCCGCCTAGATGGCTACACCTTC.

The rearrangement uses TRBV4-1 and TRBJ2-5, with 7 nucleotides matching TRBD1. Germline V CDR1 and CDR2: MGHRA, YSYEKL. Unmatched junction bases numbered 11, after V lost 2 bases and J lost 5 bases. The CDR3 totals 16 residues. The CDR3 region is CASSQISLDRDETQYF. As DNA, the CDR3 is TGCGCCAGCAGCCAAATCTCCCTTGACAGGGATGAGACCCAGTACTTC.

V usage is TRBV5-4 and J usage is TRBJ2-5; unclear D gene. Germline CDR1 and CDR2: SGHNT and YYREEE (reference sequence). The CDR3 loop spans 13 amino acids. V lost 5 bases and J 1 base, leaving 9 bases between the germline ends. CDR3 region: CASSNPGQETQYF. The CDR3 DNA is TGTGCCAGCAGTAATCCGGGCCAAGAGACCCAGTACTTC. Combining the CDR3 with reference TRBV5-4 and TRBJ2-5 gives the whole variable domain ETGVTQSPTHLIKTRGQQVTLRCSSQSGHNTVSWYQQALGQGPQFIFQYYREEENGRGNFPPRFSGLQFPNYSSELNVNALELDDSALYLCASSNPGQETQYFGPGTRLLVL.

The chain employs TRBV6-1 and TRBJ1-5; 8 bases map to TRBD1. The V gene's germline CDR1 is MNHNS and CDR2 SASEGT. This CDR3 contains 19 residues. The junction had 20 bases not matched to a gene; V was cut back by 1 base and J by 9 bases. The CDR3 DNA sequence: TGTGCCAGCAGTGAAGGAGTGAGGAGGGGGACAGGAGTTACCCTGCCCCAGCATTTT. It specifies CASSEGVRRGTGVTLPQHF.

V is TRBV7-6 and J is TRBJ2-4; D is possibly TRBD1 or TRBD2 (5 bases each). CDR3 length: 14 amino acids. Trimming took off 5 bases at V and 3 bases at J, with 11 bases between the two ends. CDR1 is SGHVS and CDR2 is FNYEAQ in the germline V gene. The CDR3 reads CASSKGTDKNIQYF. DNA of the CDR3: TGTGCCAGCAGCAAGGGGACGGACAAAAACATTCAGTACTTC.

Notes on this clone: The sample has other DNA sequences that encode this CDR3 too. The chain couples TRBV28 to TRBJ2-7, with TRBD2 identical over 9 bases. The CDR3 consists of 14 residues. Germline trimming cut 3 bases from V and 4 bases from J; bases unmatched to any gene: 4. Germline V lookup: CDR1 MDHEN, CDR2 SYDVKM. The CDR3 here is CASSLTSGRYEQYF. The CDR3 nucleotides are TGTGCCAGCAGTTTGACTAGCGGAAGATACGAGCAGTACTTC.

The rearrangement links TRBV18 to TRBJ2-3, with D possibly matching TRBD2 (6 bases). The germline V gene has CDR1 KGHSH and CDR2 LQKENI. V was pared by 1 base and J by 2 bases, with 13 bases between. CDR3 length: 16 amino acids. The chain's CDR3 is CASSPRVAEVTDTQYF. The DNA of the CDR3 is TGTGCCAGCTCACCACGCGTAGCGGAAGTCACAGATACGCAGTATTTT.

This clone was seen just once. The rearrangement links TRBV7-7 to TRBJ2-5; 9 bases line up with TRBD2. CDR1 is SSHAT, CDR2 FNYEAQ, per germline (reference sequence). The junction had 4 bases not matched to a gene; V was cut back by 1 base and J by 4 bases. This CDR3 contains 15 residues. The CDR3 here is CASSLGSGRVETQYF. DNA for the CDR3: TGTGCCAGCAGCTTAGGTAGCGGGAGAGTAGAGACCCAGTACTTC.

This clone has only a few counts. The gene calls are TRBV6-5 and TRBJ2-7, with 13 bases that match TRBD2. Trimming took 5 bases from V and 4 from J; bases not matched to a gene: 2. In germline, CDR1 is MNHEY, CDR2 SVGAGI. The length of the CDR3 is 14 residues. The CDR3 DNA is TGTGCCAGCAGTCGGACTAGCGGGAGTTACGAGCAGTACTTC. It specifies CASSRTSGSYEQYF.

The chain uses TRBV11-3 and TRBJ2-1; 10 nucleotides line up with TRBD2. Per germline, CDR1 SGHNT and CDR2 YENEEA. The CDR3 length is 15 residues. The V segment lost 5 bases and the J segment 5 bases; nucleotides outside the gene matches: 6. As DNA, the CDR3 is TGTGCCAGCAGCGCCGGGACTAGCGTCCACAATGAGCAGTTCTTC. Protein product: CASSAGTSVHNEQFF. Together with reference TRBV11-3 and TRBJ2-1, the CDR3 gives the full variable domain: EAGVVQSPRYKIIEKKQPVAFWCNPISGHNTLYWYLQNLGQGPELLIRYENEEAVDDSQLPKDRFSAERLKGVDSTLKIQPAELGDSAVYLCASSAGTSVHNEQFFGPGTRLTVL.

CDR3 DNA sequence: TGTGCCAGCAGCCCCCAAACTCTTATCCATGAGCAGTTCTTC. It yields the protein CASSPQTLIHEQFF. The J gene is TRBJ2-1, the V gene TRBV14; D unresolved. V gave up 4 bases and J gave up 8 bases, with 15 bases separating them. The germline gives CDR1 SGHDN, CDR2 FVKESK. The CDR3 sequence is 14 residues long.

This chain links TRBV27 with TRBJ1-2; the D is unclear. Germline lookup yields CDR1 MNHEY and CDR2 SMNVEV (reference sequence). Trimming removed 4 bases from V and 5 bases from J, with 17 bases in between. The CDR3 consists of 15 residues. CDR3 sequence reads: CASSSLERRAYGYTF. Written as DNA, the CDR3 is TGTGCCAGCAGTTCGCTAGAGCGGCGGGCTTATGGCTACACCTTC.

V gene TRBV5-6 combines with J gene TRBJ1-5, with D uncertain. The germline V gene has CDR1 SGHDT and CDR2 YYEEEE. V was cut by 4 bases and J by 3 bases, with 20 bases left in between. The CDR3 consists of 17 residues. In nucleotides, the CDR3 is TGTGCCAGCAGCGGCAGAGACAAGCATGCTTACAATCAGCCCCAGCATTTT. This sequence encodes CASSGRDKHAYNQPQHF.

This sequence joins TRBV7-9 and TRBJ2-2; D possibly corresponds to TRBD1 (6 bases). The CDR3 loop spans 15 amino acids. CDR1 SEHNR and CDR2 FQNEAQ come from the germline V gene (reference sequence). Trimming removed 5 bases at V and 6 bases at J, with 16 bases between. The CDR3: CASSPSLGASGELFF. CDR3 DNA: TGTGCCAGCAGCCCAAGTTTGGGGGCGTCCGGGGAGCTGTTTTTT.

The chain is built from TRBV29-1 and TRBJ1-4; 8 positions agree with TRBD1. Trimming at V came to 5 bases and at J to 8 bases, leaving 10 bases not matched to a gene. Germline CDR1 SQVTM, CDR2 ANQGSEA. The length of the CDR3 is 14 residues. The CDR3 DNA follows: TGCAGCGTTCGCAGACAGGGGCAAGGCGAAAAACTGTTTTTT. It yields the protein CSVRRQGQGEKLFF.

V and J are TRBV4-1 and TRBJ2-1, with 12 bases fitting TRBD2. CDR1 and CDR2 from the germline V gene are MGHRA and YSYEKL. The CDR3 covers 16 residues. The V segment lost 3 bases and the J segment 8 bases; nucleotides outside the gene matches: 8. Here the CDR3 reads CASSQTLAGGQDEQFF. The CDR3 nucleotides read TGCGCCAGCAGCCAGACCCTAGCGGGAGGGCAGGATGAGCAGTTCTTC.

CDR3 region: CASSPVGSSYEQYF. CDR3 nucleotides: TGTGCCAGCAGCCCAGTCGGTAGCTCTTACGAGCAGTACTTC. V usage is TRBV9 and J usage is TRBJ2-7; D call uncertain. The CDR3 covers 14 residues. Trimming stripped 4 bases from V and 4 bases from J, with 15 bases between. Germline V lookup: CDR1 SGDLS, CDR2 YYNGEE.

The chain has TRBV4-3 and TRBJ1-2, with D hard to call. Between the trimmed V and J ends, which lost 0 bases and 4 bases, there was a span of 12 bases. CDR3 size: 15 residues. The germline V gene has CDR1 LGHNA and CDR2 YSLEER. CDR3 DNA sequence: TGCGCCAGCAGCCAAGATCCCGGCGGCTCCTATGGCTACACCTTC. This gives the protein CASSQDPGGSYGYTF.

This chain uses TRBV27 with TRBJ2-7, with D perhaps matching TRBD1 or TRBD2 (5 bases each). V was trimmed by 5 bases and J by 5 bases, leaving 16 bases between them. Germline V lookup: CDR1 MNHEY, CDR2 SMNVEV (reference sequence). The CDR3 extends over 14 amino acids. CDR3 sequence: CASSRWEGEHEQYF. In DNA form, the CDR3 reads TGTGCCAGCAGTCGTTGGGAAGGGGAGCACGAGCAGTACTTC.